This is a list of T cell receptor beta chains from one sample in a study of cytomegalovirus exposure and HLA in healthy donors. TCRdb's table, derived via immunoSEQ multiplex PCR, lists solely in-frame clones and lacks some. The profile shows 170,000 or so clones, roughly 88% of them singletons. Source material: PBMCs. The receptors here all came from a man aged 50-59 years in good health and CMV-seropositive. Both conserved end residues are part of each CDR3. D genes are given only for firm matches. Some rows have no size entry. The others give once, few or many, or a class for an expanded clone.

TRBV6-6	-	TRBJ1-5	-	CASIGDVTQPQHF	TGTGCCAGCATAGGGGATGTGACTCAGCCCCAGCATTTT
TRBV4-1	TRBD1	TRBJ1-4	-	CASSQDDRGTTNEKLFF	TGCGCCAGCAGCCAAGATGACAGGGGGACAACTAATGAAAAACTGTTTTTT
TRBV7-9	-	TRBJ1-5	-	CSSSYRLKGKGNQPQHF	TGTTCCAGCAGCTACCGGCTTAAGGGGAAGGGCAATCAGCCCCAGCATTTT
TRBV9	-	TRBJ1-2	once	CASSVAGMDYGYTF	TGTGCCAGCAGCGTAGCAGGGATGGACTATGGCTACACCTTC
TRBV5-1	TRBD1	TRBJ2-1	-	CASSSDRGLGEQFF	TGCGCCAGCAGTTCCGACAGGGGGCTAGGTGAGCAGTTCTTC
TRBV9	TRBD2	TRBJ2-1	-	CASSVTSGAGLNEQFF	TGTGCCAGCAGCGTGACTAGCGGGGCGGGTTTGAATGAGCAGTTCTTC
TRBV7-2	TRBD1	TRBJ2-7	once	CASSFVGQGYEQYF	TGTGCCAGCAGTTTCGTGGGACAGGGCTACGAGCAGTACTTC
TRBV27	TRBD1	TRBJ1-5	-	CASSLFGTGRNQPQHF	TGTGCCAGCAGTTTATTCGGGACAGGGCGCAATCAGCCCCAGCATTTT
TRBV11-2	-	TRBJ1-6	-	CASSLVSSPLHF	TGTGCCAGCAGCTTAGTGAGTTCACCCCTCCACTTT
TRBV10-3	-	TRBJ2-7	once	CATWTDKTYEQYF	TGTGCCACCTGGACAGACAAAACCTACGAGCAGTACTTC
TRBV7-9	-	TRBJ1-1	few	CASILRGREAFF	TGTGCCAGCATCCTTCGAGGGAGAGAAGCTTTCTTT
TRBV6-1	-	TRBJ1-1	-	CASTPRGDQTEAFF	TGTGCCAGCACCCCCCGGGGGGATCAGACTGAAGCTTTCTTT
TRBV9	-	TRBJ1-4	-	CASSVAPGRNEKLFF	TGTGCCAGCAGCGTAGCCCCAGGGCGTAATGAAAAACTGTTTTTT
TRBV6-1	-	TRBJ2-1	-	CASKPGQSSYNEQFF	TGTGCCAGTAAACCAGGACAGAGCTCCTACAATGAGCAGTTCTTC
TRBV19	-	TRBJ1-2	-	CASSTGVPVYGYTF	TGTGCCAGTAGTACAGGGGTACCAGTCTATGGCTACACCTTC
TRBV19	-	TRBJ1-2	-	CASSIERDNYGYTF	TGTGCCAGTAGTATAGAACGAGATAACTATGGCTACACCTTC
TRBV5-4	TRBD2	TRBJ2-1	-	CASSYLAGAYNEQFF	TGTGCCAGCAGCTATCTAGCGGGAGCCTACAATGAGCAGTTCTTC
TRBV7-9	TRBD1	TRBJ2-5	-	CASSHWTGGYETQYF	TGTGCCAGCAGCCACTGGACAGGGGGCTATGAGACCCAGTACTTC
TRBV5-1	TRBD2	TRBJ2-1	-	CASSREAGGYNEQFF	TGCGCCAGCAGCCGCGAAGCGGGGGGCTACAATGAGCAGTTCTTC
TRBV27	TRBD1	TRBJ1-1	-	CASSPPDRVIEAFF	TGTGCCAGCAGTCCCCCGGACAGGGTTATTGAAGCTTTCTTT
TRBV27	-	TRBJ2-7	-	CASSLSGFDEQYF	TGTGCCAGCAGTTTGTCGGGGTTTGACGAGCAGTACTTC
TRBV6-1	-	TRBJ1-1	-	CASSLLRGGNTEAFF	TGTGCCAGCAGTCTTTTGAGGGGGGGGAACACTGAAGCTTTCTTT
TRBV9	TRBD2	TRBJ2-1	once	CASSVATGVGGWDNEQFF	TGTGCCAGCAGCGTAGCTACGGGAGTGGGGGGGTGGGACAATGAGCAGTTCTTC
TRBV7-4	TRBD2	TRBJ2-1	-	CASSIRLSGLATDEQFF	TGTGCCAGCAGCATTCGATTATCGGGACTAGCGACCGATGAGCAGTTCTTC
TRBV7-8	-	TRBJ2-4	-	CASSQRWFLDIQYF	TGTGCCAGCAGCCAACGGTGGTTTTTGGACATTCAGTACTTC
TRBV28	-	TRBJ1-4	-	CASNGGGEKLFF	TGTGCCAGCAACGGGGGGGGTGAAAAACTGTTTTTT
TRBV5-8	TRBD2	TRBJ2-2	-	CASSPTSGATNTGELFF	TGTGCCAGCAGCCCGACTAGCGGGGCGACGAACACCGGGGAGCTGTTTTTT
TRBV5-8	TRBD2	TRBJ2-3	-	CASSSLVGTNTDTQYF	TGTGCCAGCAGCTCGCTTGTTGGGACTAACACAGATACGCAGTATTTT
TRBV10-2	-	TRBJ2-3	-	CASRTANTDTQYF	TGCGCCAGCAGGACAGCCAACACAGATACGCAGTATTTT